This T cell receptor beta chain is from a study of cytomegalovirus exposure and HLA in healthy donors. Study-level results: A later look showed TCR association rates differing by HLA locus, highest for DRB1 and lowest for HLA-C.

By share, this clone ranks as medium-sized. What it binds is unknown. Primers: 60 Vbeta forward and 13 Jbeta reverse. Clones were read by immunoSEQ multiplex PCR, and TCRdb kept only the in-frame ones, dropping some. The profile covers over 150,000 clones, with around 68% appearing a single time and 2.1% taken by the ten largest. V gave up 1 base and J gave up 4 bases; unmatched junction bases: 2. CDR1 is MGHRA and CDR2 is YSYEKL in the germline V gene. This CDR3 has 14 amino acids. Sequencing was carried out using PBMCs. The genes are TRBV4-1 and TRBJ2-7; TRBD1 matches at 9 bases. The receptor comes from a man aged 25-45 years in good health and CMV-seronegative. The CDR3 sequence is CASSQVGQGYEQYF. CDR3 coding DNA: TGCGCCAGCAGCCAAGTGGGACAGGGTTACGAGCAGTACTTC.